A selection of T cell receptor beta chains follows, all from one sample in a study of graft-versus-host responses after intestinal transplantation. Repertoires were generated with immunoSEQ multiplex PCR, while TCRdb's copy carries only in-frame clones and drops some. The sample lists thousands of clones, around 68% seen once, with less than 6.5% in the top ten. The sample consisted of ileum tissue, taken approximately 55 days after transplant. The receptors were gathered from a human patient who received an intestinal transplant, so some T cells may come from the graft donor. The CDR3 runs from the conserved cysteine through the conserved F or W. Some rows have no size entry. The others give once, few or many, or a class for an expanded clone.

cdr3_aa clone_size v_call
CAWNRDPIYGYTF . TRBV30
CASSQGTGKNEKLFF once TRBV10-1
CASSISGPGYTF . TRBV19
CASSFGQAFYGYTF few TRBV28
CASSPGTSYTDTQYF . TRBV6-6
CASSSDRNQPQHF medium-sized TRBV7-2
CASRPAGEKLFF . TRBV6-1
CASSLLGGGYNTEAFF few TRBV28
CASSQVPTGKVNEKLFF . TRBV4-2
CASSPGQGARYGYTF medium-sized TRBV7-9
CASRHLAGKSDTQYF . TRBV28
CASSPINQPQHF . TRBV18
CASSLALERGLAKNIQYF . TRBV5-4
CASSQEGPDLHNEKLFF . TRBV4-2